The rows below give T cell receptor beta chains drawn from one sample of a study of T cells in tumors after PD-1 blockade. Here immunoSEQ multiplex PCR was the method, and the copy in TCRdb shows in-frame clones only, minus some. The repertoire holds around 60,000 clones, with around 80% as singletons. The sample was PBMCs, taken before anti-PD-1 treatment. Receptor source: a human donor with basal cell carcinoma. CDR3s include the opening cysteine and the closing phenylalanine or tryptophan. The order of the fields is V gene, J gene, D gene, CDR3 length, clone size, CDR3 protein, CDR3 DNA. D genes are given only for firm matches. Size values are once, few and many counts, or a class for expanded clones, and some rows have none.

v_call: TRBV30
j_call: TRBJ1-4
d_call: NA
cdr3_length: 14
clone_size: NA
cdr3_aa: CAWSRGTSSEKLFF
cdr3_nt: TGTGCCTGGAGCCGGGGAACTAGCAGTGAAAAACTGTTTTTT

v_call: TRBV4-2
j_call: TRBJ2-4
d_call: TRBD1
cdr3_length: 15
clone_size: few
cdr3_aa: CASSGLGQGKNIQYF
cdr3_nt: TGTGCCAGCAGCGGTTTGGGACAGGGAAAAAACATTCAGTACTTC

v_call: TRBV7-3
j_call: TRBJ2-6
d_call: NA
cdr3_length: 19
clone_size: NA
cdr3_aa: CASSPQTLNSASGANVLTF
cdr3_nt: TGTGCCAGCAGTCCTCAAACCCTAAACAGCGCCTCTGGGGCCAACGTCCTGACTTTC

v_call: TRBV6-1
j_call: TRBJ2-1
d_call: TRBD2
cdr3_length: 18
clone_size: NA
cdr3_aa: CASSEALAGGSSYNEQFF
cdr3_nt: TGTGCCAGCAGTGAAGCGTTAGCGGGGGGGAGCTCCTACAATGAGCAGTTCTTC

v_call: TRBV6-6
j_call: TRBJ2-7
d_call: NA
cdr3_length: 15
clone_size: NA
cdr3_aa: CASSESKRGSYEQYF
cdr3_nt: TGTGCCAGCAGCGAATCTAAGAGGGGCTCCTACGAGCAGTACTTC

v_call: TRBV12-3/TRBV12-4
j_call: TRBJ2-5
d_call: NA
cdr3_length: 13
clone_size: NA
cdr3_aa: CASSLMVQETQYF
cdr3_nt: TGTGCCAGCAGTTTAATGGTCCAAGAGACCCAGTACTTC

v_call: TRBV2
j_call: TRBJ1-4
d_call: NA
cdr3_length: 14
clone_size: few
cdr3_aa: CASLGRRSNEKLFF
cdr3_nt: TGTGCCAGCTTGGGGCGTCGTTCTAATGAAAAACTGTTTTTT

v_call: TRBV5-1
j_call: TRBJ2-1
d_call: NA
cdr3_length: 13
clone_size: NA
cdr3_aa: CASSSNIGNEQFF
cdr3_nt: TGCGCCAGCAGCTCGAACATAGGCAATGAGCAGTTCTTC

v_call: TRBV5-5
j_call: TRBJ2-7
d_call: TRBD1
cdr3_length: 15
clone_size: few
cdr3_aa: CASSPTGTEIYEQYF
cdr3_nt: TGTGCCAGCAGCCCCACCGGGACAGAGATCTACGAGCAGTACTTC

v_call: TRBV19
j_call: TRBJ2-1
d_call: TRBD2
cdr3_length: 15
clone_size: once
cdr3_aa: CASIQTSGGNNEQFF
cdr3_nt: TGTGCCAGTATCCAAACTAGCGGGGGGAACAATGAGCAGTTCTTC

v_call: TRBV2
j_call: TRBJ2-6
d_call: NA
cdr3_length: 14
clone_size: NA
cdr3_aa: CASSDRVGANVLTF
cdr3_nt: TGTGCCAGCAGTGACAGGGTTGGGGCCAACGTCCTGACTTTC

v_call: TRBV29-1
j_call: TRBJ1-4
d_call: TRBD1
cdr3_length: 13
clone_size: NA
cdr3_aa: CSVYRGTNEKLFF
cdr3_nt: TGCAGCGTCTACAGGGGTACCAATGAAAAACTGTTTTTT

v_call: TRBV4-1
j_call: TRBJ2-1
d_call: NA
cdr3_length: 14
clone_size: NA
cdr3_aa: CASSQFFLENEQFF
cdr3_nt: TGCGCCAGCAGCCAATTTTTTCTAGAGAATGAGCAGTTCTTC

v_call: TRBV7-9
j_call: TRBJ2-7
d_call: TRBD2
cdr3_length: 17
clone_size: NA
cdr3_aa: CASSLGVGGTEPYEQYF
cdr3_nt: TGTGCCAGCAGCTTAGGCGTCGGGGGGACGGAACCCTACGAGCAGTACTTC

v_call: TRBV30
j_call: TRBJ2-2
d_call: NA
cdr3_length: 16
clone_size: NA
cdr3_aa: CAWSVLAALGTGELFF
cdr3_nt: TGTGCCTGGAGTGTACTTGCAGCCCTGGGCACCGGGGAGCTGTTTTTT

v_call: TRBV19
j_call: TRBJ1-4
d_call: TRBD1
cdr3_length: 18
clone_size: NA
cdr3_aa: CASSIVFAPGDRDEKLFF
cdr3_nt: TGTGCCAGTAGTATCGTATTCGCCCCCGGGGACAGGGATGAAAAACTGTTTTTT

v_call: TRBV5-6
j_call: TRBJ1-1
d_call: TRBD1
cdr3_length: 16
clone_size: once
cdr3_aa: CASSLTGDARGTEAFF
cdr3_nt: TGTGCCAGCAGCTTGACAGGGGACGCGAGGGGCACTGAAGCTTTCTTT

v_call: TRBV2
j_call: TRBJ2-1
d_call: NA
cdr3_length: 10
clone_size: NA
cdr3_aa: CAGGINEQFF
cdr3_nt: TGTGCCGGCGGTATTAACGAGCAGTTCTTC

v_call: TRBV7-8
j_call: TRBJ1-2
d_call: TRBD1
cdr3_length: 14
clone_size: NA
cdr3_aa: CASSQLQGADGYTF
cdr3_nt: TGTGCCAGCAGCCAATTACAGGGGGCGGACGGCTACACCTTC

v_call: TRBV5-1
j_call: TRBJ2-2
d_call: NA
cdr3_length: 12
clone_size: NA
cdr3_aa: CASSLLGGELFF
cdr3_nt: TGCGCCAGCAGCTTGCTTGGCGGGGAGCTGTTTTTT

v_call: TRBV10-3
j_call: TRBJ2-7
d_call: TRBD2
cdr3_length: 13
clone_size: NA
cdr3_aa: CAIQTSGGNEQYF
cdr3_nt: TGTGCCATTCAGACTAGCGGGGGAAACGAGCAGTACTTC

v_call: TRBV6-5
j_call: TRBJ2-5
d_call: NA
cdr3_length: 14
clone_size: NA
cdr3_aa: CASSSTGPQGTQYF
cdr3_nt: TGTGCCAGCAGTTCAACAGGGCCCCAGGGGACCCAGTACTTC

v_call: TRBV3-1/TRBV3-2
j_call: TRBJ2-3
d_call: NA
cdr3_length: 16
clone_size: NA
cdr3_aa: CASSHMTRVVSDTQYF
cdr3_nt: TGTGCCAGCAGCCATATGACCCGGGTGGTCTCAGATACGCAGTATTTT

v_call: TRBV28
j_call: TRBJ2-3
d_call: TRBD2
cdr3_length: 16
clone_size: NA
cdr3_aa: CASSFSGLLDTDTQYF
cdr3_nt: TGTGCCAGCAGTTTCTCGGGACTACTAGACACAGATACGCAGTATTTT

v_call: TRBV19
j_call: TRBJ2-3
d_call: TRBD2
cdr3_length: 16
clone_size: medium-sized
cdr3_aa: CASSIRGAGTTDTQYF
cdr3_nt: TGTGCCAGTAGTATTCGTGGAGCGGGGACCACAGATACGCAGTATTTT

v_call: TRBV30
j_call: TRBJ1-2
d_call: NA
cdr3_length: 9
clone_size: NA
cdr3_aa: CAGSGGYTF
cdr3_nt: TGTGCCGGATCGGGGGGCTACACCTTC

v_call: TRBV2
j_call: TRBJ2-1
d_call: TRBD2
cdr3_length: 15
clone_size: NA
cdr3_aa: CASKTRTSGGNEQFF
cdr3_nt: TGTGCCAGCAAGACCAGGACTAGCGGGGGGAATGAGCAGTTCTTC

v_call: TRBV7-8
j_call: TRBJ2-3
d_call: TRBD2
cdr3_length: 18
clone_size: medium-sized
cdr3_aa: CASSLSLGPAGSTDTQYF
cdr3_nt: TGTGCCAGCAGCTTAAGTCTCGGGCCAGCGGGGAGCACAGATACGCAGTATTTT

v_call: TRBV25-1
j_call: TRBJ1-1
d_call: NA
cdr3_length: 13
clone_size: NA
cdr3_aa: CASSESGGREAFF
cdr3_nt: TGTGCCAGCAGTGAATCGGGTGGGAGGGAAGCTTTCTTT

v_call: TRBV5-1
j_call: TRBJ2-1
d_call: TRBD1
cdr3_length: 15
clone_size: NA
cdr3_aa: CASSLEGQPYNEQFF
cdr3_nt: TGCGCCAGCAGCTTGGAGGGACAGCCCTACAATGAGCAGTTCTTC

v_call: TRBV7-2
j_call: TRBJ2-7
d_call: NA
cdr3_length: 14
clone_size: NA
cdr3_aa: CASSFGGSNYEQYF
cdr3_nt: TGTGCCAGCAGCTTTGGGGGGAGTAATTACGAGCAGTACTTC

v_call: TRBV30
j_call: TRBJ1-3
d_call: TRBD1
cdr3_length: 12
clone_size: few
cdr3_aa: CAWSGQGITIYF
cdr3_nt: TGTGCCTGGAGTGGACAGGGGATCACCATATATTTT

v_call: TRBV6-1
j_call: TRBJ2-7
d_call: TRBD2
cdr3_length: 16
clone_size: NA
cdr3_aa: CASSEVSGGGSHEQYF
cdr3_nt: TGTGCCAGCAGTGAAGTTAGCGGGGGGGGTTCCCACGAGCAGTACTTC

v_call: TRBV11-2
j_call: TRBJ2-2
d_call: NA
cdr3_length: 19
clone_size: NA
cdr3_aa: CASSLIARLYRESTGELFF
cdr3_nt: TGTGCCAGCAGCTTGATCGCAAGGCTGTACAGGGAGTCGACCGGGGAGCTGTTTTTT

v_call: TRBV6-5
j_call: TRBJ1-6
d_call: NA
cdr3_length: 14
clone_size: NA
cdr3_aa: CASSYSRYDSPLHF
cdr3_nt: TGTGCCAGCAGTTACAGCCGTTATGATTCACCCCTCCACTTT

v_call: TRBV19
j_call: TRBJ1-1
d_call: NA
cdr3_length: 14
clone_size: NA
cdr3_aa: CASSISPTGGEAFF
cdr3_nt: TGTGCCAGTAGTATATCCCCCACGGGTGGTGAAGCTTTCTTT

v_call: TRBV5-6
j_call: TRBJ1-5
d_call: NA
cdr3_length: 10
clone_size: NA
cdr3_aa: CAAFNQPQHF
cdr3_nt: TGTGCCGCGTTCAATCAGCCCCAGCATTTT

v_call: TRBV5-6
j_call: TRBJ1-5
d_call: NA
cdr3_length: 17
clone_size: NA
cdr3_aa: CASSLDGVIEGRQPQHF
cdr3_nt: TGTGCCAGCAGCTTGGATGGGGTGATCGAGGGTAGGCAGCCCCAGCATTTT

v_call: TRBV6-5
j_call: TRBJ2-7
d_call: NA
cdr3_length: 15
clone_size: NA
cdr3_aa: CASSYRQGLPNEQYF
cdr3_nt: TGTGCCAGCAGTTATAGGCAGGGCCTACCTAACGAGCAGTACTTC

v_call: TRBV5-4
j_call: TRBJ2-5
d_call: TRBD1
cdr3_length: 14
clone_size: NA
cdr3_aa: CASSSGDSKETQYF
cdr3_nt: TGTGCCAGCAGCTCCGGGGACAGCAAAGAGACCCAGTACTTC

v_call: TRBV19
j_call: TRBJ2-1
d_call: NA
cdr3_length: 14
clone_size: NA
cdr3_aa: CASSIQGRFNEQFF
cdr3_nt: TGTGCCAGTAGTATACAGGGGCGGTTCAATGAGCAGTTCTTC

v_call: TRBV27
j_call: TRBJ2-3
d_call: TRBD1
cdr3_length: 15
clone_size: NA
cdr3_aa: CATLKTGGITDTQYF
cdr3_nt: TGTGCCACCCTAAAGACAGGGGGGATCACAGATACGCAGTATTTT

v_call: TRBV30
j_call: TRBJ2-1
d_call: NA
cdr3_length: 15
clone_size: once
cdr3_aa: CAWSGDFENYNEQFF
cdr3_nt: TGTGCCTGGAGTGGGGACTTTGAAAACTACAATGAGCAGTTCTTC

v_call: TRBV2
j_call: TRBJ2-6
d_call: NA
cdr3_length: 16
clone_size: NA
cdr3_aa: CASSLYGTPGANVLTF
cdr3_nt: TGTGCCAGCAGCTTATACGGGACACCCGGGGCCAACGTCCTGACTTTC

v_call: TRBV19
j_call: TRBJ2-3
d_call: NA
cdr3_length: 14
clone_size: NA
cdr3_aa: CASSLRGGGDTQYF
cdr3_nt: TGTGCCAGTAGTCTCCGGGGAGGGGGAGATACGCAGTATTTT

v_call: TRBV6-1
j_call: TRBJ1-3
d_call: NA
cdr3_length: 14
clone_size: NA
cdr3_aa: CASSEAGTGNTIYF
cdr3_nt: TGTGCCAGCAGTGAGGCCGGGACAGGAAACACCATATATTTT

v_call: TRBV28
j_call: TRBJ2-1
d_call: NA
cdr3_length: 15
clone_size: NA
cdr3_aa: CASSGGTVSYNEQFF
cdr3_nt: TGTGCCAGCAGTGGGGGGACAGTTTCCTACAATGAGCAGTTCTTC

v_call: TRBV27
j_call: TRBJ1-5
d_call: NA
cdr3_length: 18
clone_size: NA
cdr3_aa: CASSLISPSGVSNQPQHF
cdr3_nt: TGTGCCAGCAGTTTAATCTCCCCGTCAGGGGTTAGCAATCAGCCCCAGCATTTT

v_call: TRBV7-3
j_call: TRBJ2-3
d_call: NA
cdr3_length: 14
clone_size: NA
cdr3_aa: CASSSPGITSTQYF
cdr3_nt: TGTGCCAGCAGCTCGCCAGGGATCACAAGTACGCAGTATTTT

v_call: TRBV19
j_call: TRBJ2-1
d_call: TRBD2
cdr3_length: 14
clone_size: NA
cdr3_aa: CASSPTSGGGEQFF
cdr3_nt: TGTGCCAGTAGCCCGACTAGCGGGGGGGGTGAGCAGTTCTTC

v_call: TRBV2
j_call: TRBJ1-2
d_call: NA
cdr3_length: 13
clone_size: NA
cdr3_aa: CASSLRQANGYTF
cdr3_nt: TGTGCCAGCAGCCTTAGACAGGCCAATGGCTACACCTTC

v_call: TRBV5-4
j_call: TRBJ1-4
d_call: TRBD1
cdr3_length: 14
clone_size: NA
cdr3_aa: CASSLGGGREKLFF
cdr3_nt: TGTGCCAGCAGCTTGGGAGGGGGCCGTGAAAAACTGTTTTTT

v_call: TRBV6-5
j_call: TRBJ1-1
d_call: NA
cdr3_length: 12
clone_size: NA
cdr3_aa: CASSWSNTEAFF
cdr3_nt: TGTGCCAGCAGTTGGTCGAACACTGAAGCTTTCTTT

v_call: TRBV2
j_call: TRBJ2-7
d_call: NA
cdr3_length: 10
clone_size: NA
cdr3_aa: CASSTYEQYF
cdr3_nt: TGTGCCAGCAGTACGTACGAGCAGTACTTC

v_call: TRBV3-1/TRBV3-2
j_call: TRBJ2-5
d_call: TRBD1
cdr3_length: 15
clone_size: NA
cdr3_aa: CASSPTGTGVETQYF
cdr3_nt: TGTGCCAGCAGCCCAACCGGGACAGGGGTAGAGACCCAGTACTTC

v_call: TRBV4-1
j_call: TRBJ2-1
d_call: NA
cdr3_length: 16
clone_size: NA
cdr3_aa: CASSPGEGGSYNEQFF
cdr3_nt: TGCGCCAGCAGCCCAGGGGAGGGGGGTTCCTACAATGAGCAGTTCTTC

v_call: TRBV3-1/TRBV3-2
j_call: TRBJ2-3
d_call: TRBD2
cdr3_length: 14
clone_size: NA
cdr3_aa: CASRLAGGWDTQYF
cdr3_nt: TGTGCCAGCAGACTAGCGGGGGGATGGGATACGCAGTATTTT